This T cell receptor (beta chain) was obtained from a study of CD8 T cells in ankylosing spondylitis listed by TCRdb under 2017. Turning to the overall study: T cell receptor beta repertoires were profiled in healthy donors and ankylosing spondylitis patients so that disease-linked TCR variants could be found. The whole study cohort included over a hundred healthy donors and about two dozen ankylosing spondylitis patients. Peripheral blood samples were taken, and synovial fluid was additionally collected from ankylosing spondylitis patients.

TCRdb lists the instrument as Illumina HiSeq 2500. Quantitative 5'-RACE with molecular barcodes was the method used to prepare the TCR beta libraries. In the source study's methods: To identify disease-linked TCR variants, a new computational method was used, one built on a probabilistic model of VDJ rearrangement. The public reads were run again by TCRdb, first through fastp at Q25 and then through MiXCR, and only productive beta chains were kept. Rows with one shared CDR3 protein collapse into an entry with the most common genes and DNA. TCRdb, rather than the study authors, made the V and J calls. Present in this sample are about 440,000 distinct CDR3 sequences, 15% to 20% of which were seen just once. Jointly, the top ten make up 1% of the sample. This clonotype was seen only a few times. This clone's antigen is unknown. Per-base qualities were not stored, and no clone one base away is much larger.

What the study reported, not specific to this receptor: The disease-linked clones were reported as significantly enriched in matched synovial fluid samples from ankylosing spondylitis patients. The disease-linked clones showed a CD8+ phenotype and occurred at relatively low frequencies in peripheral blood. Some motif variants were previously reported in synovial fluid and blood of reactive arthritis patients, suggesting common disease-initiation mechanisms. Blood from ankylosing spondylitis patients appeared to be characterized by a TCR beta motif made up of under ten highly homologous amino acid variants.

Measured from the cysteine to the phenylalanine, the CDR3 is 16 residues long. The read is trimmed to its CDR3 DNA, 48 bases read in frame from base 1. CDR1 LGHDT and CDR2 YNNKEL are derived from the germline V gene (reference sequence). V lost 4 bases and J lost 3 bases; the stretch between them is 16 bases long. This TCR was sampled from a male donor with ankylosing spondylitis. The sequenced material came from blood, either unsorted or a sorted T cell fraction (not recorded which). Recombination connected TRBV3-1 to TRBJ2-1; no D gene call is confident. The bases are TGTGCCAGCAGCCCCTCCGAGCCAGATTTCTACAATGAGCAGTTCTTC. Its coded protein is CASSPSEPDFYNEQFF.